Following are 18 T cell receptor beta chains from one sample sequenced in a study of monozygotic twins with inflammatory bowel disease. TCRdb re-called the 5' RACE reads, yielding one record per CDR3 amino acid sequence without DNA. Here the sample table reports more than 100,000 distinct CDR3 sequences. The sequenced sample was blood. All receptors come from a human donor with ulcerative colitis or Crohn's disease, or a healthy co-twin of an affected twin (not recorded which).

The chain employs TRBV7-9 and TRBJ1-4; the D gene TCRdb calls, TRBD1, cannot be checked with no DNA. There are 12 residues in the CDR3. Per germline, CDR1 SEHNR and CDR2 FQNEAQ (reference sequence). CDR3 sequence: CASSSPGQGQLF.

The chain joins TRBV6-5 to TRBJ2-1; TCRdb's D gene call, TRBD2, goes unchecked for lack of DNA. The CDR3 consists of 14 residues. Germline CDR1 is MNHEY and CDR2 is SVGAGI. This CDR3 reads CASSFLAGYNEQFF.

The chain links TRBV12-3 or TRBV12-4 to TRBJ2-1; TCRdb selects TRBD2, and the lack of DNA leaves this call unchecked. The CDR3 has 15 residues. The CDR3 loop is CASSPPRGGINEQFF.

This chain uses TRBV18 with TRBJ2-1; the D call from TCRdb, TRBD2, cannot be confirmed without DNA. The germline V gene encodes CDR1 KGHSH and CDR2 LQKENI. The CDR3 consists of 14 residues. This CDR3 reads CASSPKGGNHEQFF. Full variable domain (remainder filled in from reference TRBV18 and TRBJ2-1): NAGVMQNPRHLVRRRGQEARLRCSPMKGHSHVYWYRQLPEEGLKFMVYLQKENIIDESGMPKERFSAEFPKEGPSILRIQQVVRGDSAAYFCASSPKGGNHEQFFGPGTRLTVL.

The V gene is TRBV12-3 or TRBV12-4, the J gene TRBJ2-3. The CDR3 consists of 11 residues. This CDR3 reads CASSWSDTQYF.

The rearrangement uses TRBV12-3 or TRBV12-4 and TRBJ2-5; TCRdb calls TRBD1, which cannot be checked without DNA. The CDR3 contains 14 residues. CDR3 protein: CATGTLTGGETQYF.

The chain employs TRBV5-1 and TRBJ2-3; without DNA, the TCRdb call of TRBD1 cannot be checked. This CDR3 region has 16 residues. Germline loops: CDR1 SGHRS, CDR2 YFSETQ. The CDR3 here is CASSYTGQGFTDTQYF.

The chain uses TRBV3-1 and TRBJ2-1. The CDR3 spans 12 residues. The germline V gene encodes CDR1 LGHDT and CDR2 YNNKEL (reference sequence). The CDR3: CASSQRRYEQFF.

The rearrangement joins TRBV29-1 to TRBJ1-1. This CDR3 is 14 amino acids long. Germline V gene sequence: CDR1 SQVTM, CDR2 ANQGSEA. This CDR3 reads CSASVGSQNTEAFF.

The CDR3: CASSPRLPGTDTQYF. The chain uses TRBV18 and TRBJ2-3. Germline V lookup: CDR1 KGHSH, CDR2 LQKENI. The CDR3 length is 15 residues.

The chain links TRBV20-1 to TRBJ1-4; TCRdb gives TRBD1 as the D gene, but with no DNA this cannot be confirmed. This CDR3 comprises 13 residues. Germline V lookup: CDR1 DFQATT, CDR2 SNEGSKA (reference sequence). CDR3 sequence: CSTGTATNEKLFF.

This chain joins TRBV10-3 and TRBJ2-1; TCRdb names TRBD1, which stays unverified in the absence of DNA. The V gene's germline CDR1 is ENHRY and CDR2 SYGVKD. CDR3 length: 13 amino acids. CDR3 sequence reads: CAISQQGVDEQFF.

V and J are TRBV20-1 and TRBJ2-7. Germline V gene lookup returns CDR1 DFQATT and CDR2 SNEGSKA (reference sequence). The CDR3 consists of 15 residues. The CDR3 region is CSARVRAASSYEQYF.

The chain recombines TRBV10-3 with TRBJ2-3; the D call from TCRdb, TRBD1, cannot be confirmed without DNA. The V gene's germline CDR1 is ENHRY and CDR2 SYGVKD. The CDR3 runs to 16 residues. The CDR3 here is CAISDLVFRGTDTQYF.

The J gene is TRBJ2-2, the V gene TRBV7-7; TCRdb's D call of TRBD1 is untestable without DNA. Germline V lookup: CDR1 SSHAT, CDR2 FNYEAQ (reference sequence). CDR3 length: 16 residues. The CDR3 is CASSRTTGPNTGELFF.

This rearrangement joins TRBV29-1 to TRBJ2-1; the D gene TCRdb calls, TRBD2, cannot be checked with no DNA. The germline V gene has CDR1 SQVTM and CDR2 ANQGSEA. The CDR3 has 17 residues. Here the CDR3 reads CSVEDLLGTSDYNEQFF.

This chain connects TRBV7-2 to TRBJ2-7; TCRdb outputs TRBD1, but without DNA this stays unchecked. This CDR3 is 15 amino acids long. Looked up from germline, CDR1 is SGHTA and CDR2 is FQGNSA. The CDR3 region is CASSFTRDRAHEQYF.

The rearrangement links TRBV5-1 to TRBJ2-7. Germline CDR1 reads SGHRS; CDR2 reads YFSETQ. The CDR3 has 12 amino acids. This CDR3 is CASRLADYEQYF.